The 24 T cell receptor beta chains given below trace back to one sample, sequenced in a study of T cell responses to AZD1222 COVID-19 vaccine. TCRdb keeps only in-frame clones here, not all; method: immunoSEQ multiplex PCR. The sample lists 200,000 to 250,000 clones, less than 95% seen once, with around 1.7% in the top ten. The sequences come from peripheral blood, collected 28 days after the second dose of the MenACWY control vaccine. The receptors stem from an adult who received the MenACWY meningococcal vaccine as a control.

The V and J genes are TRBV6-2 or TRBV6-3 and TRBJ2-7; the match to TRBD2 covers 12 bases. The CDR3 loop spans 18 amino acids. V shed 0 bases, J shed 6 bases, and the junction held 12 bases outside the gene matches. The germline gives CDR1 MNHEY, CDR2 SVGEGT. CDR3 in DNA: TGTGCCAGCAGTTACTCGGGACTAGCGGGCGGCGGACGAACCGAGCAGTACTTC. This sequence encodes CASSYSGLAGGGRTEQYF.

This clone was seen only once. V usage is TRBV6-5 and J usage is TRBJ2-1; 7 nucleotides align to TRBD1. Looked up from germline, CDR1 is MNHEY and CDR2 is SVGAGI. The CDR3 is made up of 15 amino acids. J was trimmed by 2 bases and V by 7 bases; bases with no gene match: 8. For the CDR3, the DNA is TGTGCCAGCAAACCAGGGGGAAGCCCCTACAATGAGCAGTTCTTC. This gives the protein CASKPGGSPYNEQFF.

CDR3 in DNA: TGTGCCAGCTCACCCAACAGGGAGAACACTGAAGCTTTCTTT. It encodes CASSPNRENTEAFF. This sequence joins TRBV18 and TRBJ1-1; a weak D match, TRBD1 (6 bases). The length of the CDR3 is 14 residues. CDR1 is KGHSH and CDR2 is LQKENI in the germline V gene. Trimming removed 3 bases from V and 1 base from J, with 9 bases in between.

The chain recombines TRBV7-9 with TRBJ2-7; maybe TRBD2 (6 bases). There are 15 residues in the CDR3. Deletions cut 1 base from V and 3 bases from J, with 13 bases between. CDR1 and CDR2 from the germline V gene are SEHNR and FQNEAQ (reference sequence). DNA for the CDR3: TGTGCCAGCAGCTTAGGTCCCGGGAGCAACTACGAGCAGTACTTC. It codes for CASSLGPGSNYEQYF.

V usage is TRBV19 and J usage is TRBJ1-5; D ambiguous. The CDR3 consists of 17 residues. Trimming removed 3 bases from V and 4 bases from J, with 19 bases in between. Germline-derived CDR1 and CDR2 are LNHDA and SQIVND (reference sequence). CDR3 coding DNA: TGTGCCAGTAGTATCCCCTCGAGAAGGGCACCAAATCAGCCCCAGCATTTT. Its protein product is CASSIPSRRAPNQPQHF.

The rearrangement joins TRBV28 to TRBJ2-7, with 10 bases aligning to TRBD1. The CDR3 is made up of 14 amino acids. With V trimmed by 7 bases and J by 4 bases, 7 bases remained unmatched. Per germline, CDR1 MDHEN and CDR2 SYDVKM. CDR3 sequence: CASTWGDRGYEQYF. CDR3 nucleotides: TGTGCCAGCACTTGGGGGGACAGGGGTTACGAGCAGTACTTC.

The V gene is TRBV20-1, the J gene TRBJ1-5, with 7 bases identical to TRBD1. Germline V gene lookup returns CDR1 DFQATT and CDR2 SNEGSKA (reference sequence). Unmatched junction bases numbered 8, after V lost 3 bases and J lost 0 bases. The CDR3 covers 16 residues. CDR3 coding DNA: TGCAGTGCTAGTCGACAGGGACTTTATAGCAATCAGCCCCAGCATTTT. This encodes CSASRQGLYSNQPQHF.

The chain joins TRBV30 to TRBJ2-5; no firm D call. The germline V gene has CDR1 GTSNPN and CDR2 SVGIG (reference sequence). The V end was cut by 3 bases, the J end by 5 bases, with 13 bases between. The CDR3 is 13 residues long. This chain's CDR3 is CAWSPPSLETQYF. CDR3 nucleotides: TGTGCCTGGAGCCCCCCCAGTTTGGAGACCCAGTACTTC.

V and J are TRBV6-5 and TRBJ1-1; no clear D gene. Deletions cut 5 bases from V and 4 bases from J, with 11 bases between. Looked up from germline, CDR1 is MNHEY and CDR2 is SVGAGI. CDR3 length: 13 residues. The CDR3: CASSPLAGTEAFF. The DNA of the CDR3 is TGTGCCAGCAGTCCTCTCGCGGGCACTGAAGCTTTCTTT.

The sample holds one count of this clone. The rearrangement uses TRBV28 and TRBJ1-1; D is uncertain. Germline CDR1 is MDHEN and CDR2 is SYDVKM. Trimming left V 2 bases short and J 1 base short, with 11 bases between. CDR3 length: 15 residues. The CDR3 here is CASSLEGLSNTEAFF. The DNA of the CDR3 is TGTGCCAGCAGTTTAGAAGGACTGTCGAACACTGAAGCTTTCTTT.

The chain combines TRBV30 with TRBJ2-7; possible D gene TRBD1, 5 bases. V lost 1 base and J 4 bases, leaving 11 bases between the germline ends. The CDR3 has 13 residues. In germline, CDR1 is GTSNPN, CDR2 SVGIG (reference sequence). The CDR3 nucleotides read TGTGCCTGGAGTGCAAGGGGCCGATACGAGCAGTACTTC. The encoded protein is CAWSARGRYEQYF. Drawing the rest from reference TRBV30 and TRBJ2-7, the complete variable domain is SQTIHQWPATLVQPVGSPLSLECTVEGTSNPNLYWYRQAAGRGLQLLFYSVGIGQISSEVPQNLSASRPQDRQFILSSKKLLLSDSGFYLCAWSARGRYEQYFGPGTRLTVT.

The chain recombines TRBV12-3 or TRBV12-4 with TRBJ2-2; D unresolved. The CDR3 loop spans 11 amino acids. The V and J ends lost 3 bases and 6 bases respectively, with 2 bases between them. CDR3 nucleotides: TGTGCCAGCAGTTTGTCCGGGGAGCTGTTTTTT. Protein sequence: CASSLSGELFF.

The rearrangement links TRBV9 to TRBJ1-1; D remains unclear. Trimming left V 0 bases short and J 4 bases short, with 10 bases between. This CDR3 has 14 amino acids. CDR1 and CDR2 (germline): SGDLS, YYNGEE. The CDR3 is CASSVDPGVTEAFF. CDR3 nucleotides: TGTGCCAGCAGCGTAGATCCCGGAGTCACTGAAGCTTTCTTT. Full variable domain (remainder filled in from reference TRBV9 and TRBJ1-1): DSGVTQTPKHLITATGQRVTLRCSPRSGDLSVYWYQQSLDQGLQFLIQYYNGEERAKGNILERFSAQQFPDLHSELNLSSLELGDSALYFCASSVDPGVTEAFFGQGTRLTVV.

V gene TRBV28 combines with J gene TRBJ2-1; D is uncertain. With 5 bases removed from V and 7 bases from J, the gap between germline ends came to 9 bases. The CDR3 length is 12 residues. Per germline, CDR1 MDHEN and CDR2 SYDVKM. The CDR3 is CASSAYSNEQFF. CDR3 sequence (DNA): TGTGCCAGCAGTGCCTACTCAAATGAGCAGTTCTTC.

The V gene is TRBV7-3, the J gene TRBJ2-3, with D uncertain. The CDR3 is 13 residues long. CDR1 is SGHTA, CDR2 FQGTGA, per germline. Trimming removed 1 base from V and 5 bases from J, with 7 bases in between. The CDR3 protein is CASSLITRDTQYF. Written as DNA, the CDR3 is TGTGCCAGCAGCTTAATCACACGAGATACGCAGTATTTT.

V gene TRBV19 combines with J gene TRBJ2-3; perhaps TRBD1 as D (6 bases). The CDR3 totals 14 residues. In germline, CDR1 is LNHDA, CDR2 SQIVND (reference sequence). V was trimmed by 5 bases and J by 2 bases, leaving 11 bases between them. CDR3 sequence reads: CASSVGTITDTQYF. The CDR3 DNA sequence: TGTGCCAGTAGTGTCGGGACAATCACAGATACGCAGTATTTT.

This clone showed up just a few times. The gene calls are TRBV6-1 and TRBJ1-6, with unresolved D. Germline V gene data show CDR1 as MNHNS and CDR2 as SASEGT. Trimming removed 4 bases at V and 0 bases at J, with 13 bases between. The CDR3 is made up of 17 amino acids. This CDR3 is CASSGSLLSSYNSPLHF. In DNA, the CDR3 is TGTGCCAGCAGTGGGTCGCTTCTTAGCTCCTATAATTCACCCCTCCACTTT.

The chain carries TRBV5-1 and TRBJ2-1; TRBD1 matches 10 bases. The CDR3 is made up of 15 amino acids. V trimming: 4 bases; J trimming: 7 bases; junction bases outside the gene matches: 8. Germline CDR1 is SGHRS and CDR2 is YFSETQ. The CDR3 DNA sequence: TGCGCCAGCAGCCCGACAGGGGGCGCCGTAAATGAGCAGTTCTTC. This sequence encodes CASSPTGGAVNEQFF.

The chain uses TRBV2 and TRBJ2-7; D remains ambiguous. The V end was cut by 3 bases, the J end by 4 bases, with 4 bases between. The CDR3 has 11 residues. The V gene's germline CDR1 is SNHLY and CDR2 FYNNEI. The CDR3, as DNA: TGTGCCAGCAGTGAGAGGTACGAGCAGTACTTC. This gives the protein CASSERYEQYF.

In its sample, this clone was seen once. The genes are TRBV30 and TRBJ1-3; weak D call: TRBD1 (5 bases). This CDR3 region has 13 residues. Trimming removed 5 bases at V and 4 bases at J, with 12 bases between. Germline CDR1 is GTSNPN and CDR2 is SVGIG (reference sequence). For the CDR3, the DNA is TGTGCCTGGGACGGGGCGAGGGGAAACACCATATATTTT. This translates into CAWDGARGNTIYF.

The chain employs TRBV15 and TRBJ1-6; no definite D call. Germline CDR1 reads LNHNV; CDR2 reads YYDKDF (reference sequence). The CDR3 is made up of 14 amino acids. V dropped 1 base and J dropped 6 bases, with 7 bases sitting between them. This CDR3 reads CATSRGTLNSPLHF. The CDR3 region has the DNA TGTGCCACCAGCAGAGGTACTCTTAATTCACCCCTCCACTTT.

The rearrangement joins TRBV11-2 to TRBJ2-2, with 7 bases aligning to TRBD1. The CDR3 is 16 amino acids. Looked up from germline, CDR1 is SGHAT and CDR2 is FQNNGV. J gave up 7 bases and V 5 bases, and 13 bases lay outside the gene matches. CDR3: CASSAYRGLRGGELFF. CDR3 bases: TGTGCCAGCAGCGCATACAGGGGCCTCAGGGGCGGGGAGCTGTTTTTT.

The CDR3 coding sequence is TGTGCCAGCAGCCGAGGACAGGAAGCTTTCTTT. Translating it yields CASSRGQEAFF. This sequence joins TRBV7-9 and TRBJ1-1; weak D call: TRBD1 (6 bases). CDR1 and CDR2 (germline): SEHNR, FQNEAQ (reference sequence). Trimming pared 5 bases from V and 8 bases from J, leaving 9 bases between. The CDR3 covers 11 residues. Full variable domain (missing parts from reference TRBV7-9 and TRBJ1-1): DTGVSQNPRHKITKRGQNVTFRCDPISEHNRLYWYRQTLGQGPEFLTYFQNEAQLEKSRLLSDRFSAERPKGSFSTLEIQRTEQGDSAMYLCASSRGQEAFFGQGTRLTVV.

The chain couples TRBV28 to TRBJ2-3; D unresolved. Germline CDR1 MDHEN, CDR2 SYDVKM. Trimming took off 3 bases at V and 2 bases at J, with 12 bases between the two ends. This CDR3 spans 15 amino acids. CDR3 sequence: CASSLLAALTDTQYF. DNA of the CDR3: TGTGCCAGCAGTTTGTTGGCGGCCCTCACAGATACGCAGTATTTT. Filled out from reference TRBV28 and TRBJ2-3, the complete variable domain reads DVKVTQSSRYLVKRTGEKVFLECVQDMDHENMFWYRQDPGLGLRLIYFSYDVKMKEKGDIPEGYSVSREKKERFSLILESASTNQTSMYLCASSLLAALTDTQYFGPGTRLTVL.